These 3 T cell receptor beta chains were all obtained from the same sample, sequenced in a study of cytomegalovirus exposure and HLA in healthy donors. The study ran its PCR with 60 Vbeta and 13 Jbeta primers. Measured with immunoSEQ multiplex PCR; TCRdb has only the in-frame clones, and not every one. The sample lists 220,000 or so clones; around 75% were seen once. What was sequenced was PBMCs. The receptors were sampled from a young woman in good health and CMV-seronegative.

The chain links TRBV5-1 to TRBJ1-1; tentatively, D is TRBD1 (5 bases). Germline values: CDR1 SGHRS, CDR2 YFSETQ. The CDR3 consists of 15 residues. Trimming took 0 bases from V and 5 from J, leaving 14 bases between them. The CDR3 nucleotides read TGCGCCAGCAGCTTGGACGGGGGGTGGAATACTGAAGCTTTCTTT. This sequence encodes CASSLDGGWNTEAFF.

This chain connects TRBV6-1 to TRBJ2-3; D uncertain. The CDR3 has 14 amino acids. The germline CDR1 and CDR2 sequences are MNHNS and SASEGT. V was trimmed by 10 bases and J by 1 base, leaving 15 bases between them. The CDR3 DNA is TGTGCCACATGGTTGCCCCGGGGCACAGATACGCAGTATTTT. This gives the protein CATWLPRGTDTQYF.

This clone was observed a handful of times. The chain employs TRBV5-1 and TRBJ2-3; 9 positions match TRBD1. V shed 5 bases, J shed 6 bases, and the junction held 4 bases outside the gene matches. The CDR3 spans 13 residues. CDR1 and CDR2 from the germline V gene are SGHRS and YFSETQ. CDR3 residues: CASRQGAGDTQYF. The CDR3 DNA sequence: TGCGCCAGCAGACAGGGGGCGGGGGATACGCAGTATTTT.